This passage covers 5 T cell receptor beta chains from one sample sequenced in a study of shared clonotypes between healthy human individuals. Generated by immunoSEQ multiplex PCR, the TCRdb table keeps only in-frame clones and is missing some. The sample consists of 2 million to 2.5 million clones, under 97% of them appearing once. Sample: naive CD4+ T cells sorted from blood. As to subset: CD45RA+ positively selected. Receptors were obtained from a man in his late teens or twenties in good health.

Points on this clone: Other DNA variants within this sample encode the same CDR3. J is TRBJ2-7 and V is TRBV5-1; no clear D gene. Deletions cut 0 bases from V and 2 bases from J, with 9 bases between. Looked up from germline, CDR1 is SGHRS and CDR2 is YFSETQ. The CDR3 sequence is 14 residues long. CDR3 residues: CASSLGVPTYEQYF. DNA for the CDR3: TGCGCCAGCAGCTTGGGGGTCCCAACCTACGAGCAGTACTTC.

This chain uses TRBV5-1 with TRBJ2-5, with 8 bases fitting TRBD2. V was pared by 3 bases and J by 3 bases, with 16 bases of the junction left unmatched. CDR1 is SGHRS, CDR2 YFSETQ, per germline. This CDR3 is 18 amino acids long. CDR3 protein: CASSSRPFERGREETQYF. CDR3 bases: TGCGCCAGCAGCTCCCGTCCCTTCGAGCGGGGGAGAGAAGAGACCCAGTACTTC.

The chain has TRBV7-2 and TRBJ2-6; TRBD2 matches at 12 bases. This CDR3 region has 19 residues. CDR1 and CDR2 from the germline V gene are SGHTA and FQGNSA. J was trimmed by 2 bases and V by 5 bases; bases with no gene match: 10. The CDR3 sequence is CASSPQLAGGMAGANVLTF. The CDR3 nucleotides are TGTGCCAGCAGCCCGCAACTAGCGGGAGGCATGGCTGGGGCCAACGTCCTGACTTTC.

The chain employs TRBV6-1 and TRBJ1-1; D is uncertain. Trimming took off 4 bases at V and 6 bases at J, with 12 bases between the two ends. The CDR3 has 13 residues. Germline CDR1 and CDR2: MNHNS and SASEGT. The CDR3 sequence is CASSVRQSPEAFF. Here the CDR3 DNA reads TGTGCCAGCAGTGTCCGACAAAGCCCTGAAGCTTTCTTT.

The rearrangement joins TRBV6-5 to TRBJ1-2; D not certain. Germline CDR1 is MNHEY and CDR2 is SVGAGI. This CDR3 spans 12 amino acids. Trimming pared 10 bases from V and 4 bases from J, leaving 13 bases between. The CDR3 loop reads CAIRGGSYGYTF. CDR3 DNA sequence: TGTGCCATCCGGGGAGGATCCTATGGCTACACCTTC.